The present T cell receptor (beta chain) was sequenced within a study of shared clonotypes between healthy human individuals. Study at large: Researchers assigned three CD4 naive, three CD4 memory, two CD8 naive and one CD8 memory plate to each donor. Findings of the study overall: Donor clonotype sharing was expected to depend on sequencing depth.

The length of the CDR3 is 14 residues. The germline gives CDR1 SGHRS, CDR2 YFSETQ. Trimming shortened V by 5 bases and J by 2 bases, and 12 bases separated the two germline ends. To note about this clone: As yet, its antigen is unknown.

Assay used: immunoSEQ multiplex PCR; TCRdb lists only in-frame clones, some missing. The sample holds around 1.6 million clones; approximately 98% are singletons and the top ten take about 0.4%. Material for sequencing was naive CD4+ T cells sorted from blood. Subset described: CD45RA+ positively selected. The sequence derives from a man aged 25 to 45 in good health. J is TRBJ2-3 and V is TRBV5-1; D assignment may be TRBD1 or TRBD2 (5 bases each). The chain's CDR3 is CASSGTGFTDTQYF. The CDR3, as DNA: TGCGCCAGCAGTGGGACGGGCTTCACAGATACGCAGTATTTT.